This T cell receptor (beta chain) was sequenced during a study of blood T cell repertoires in COVID-19 (dated by TCRdb to the early 2020s). As for the study more broadly: The collaborator samples originated in the United States, Italy and Spain and spanned the acute and convalescent phases of COVID-19. The prospective study material was composed of cDNA or gDNA derived from T cells, B-cell-depleted T cells, or PBMCs. Samples came from the ongoing ImmuneRACE study (first 160 participants) plus 1,254 subjects from 6 global collaborators. The sample metadata nearly always contained a de-identified subject ID, COVID-19 status, age in years and sex. HLA class I and class II types, where available, came from metadata supplied by the sample provider rather than from assay-based typing. The dataset comprised deeply sampled blood TCRbeta repertoires from subjects exposed to, actively infected with, or recovered from COVID-19. The repertoires were released in a freely available public database intended as a resource for research on the immune response to SARS-CoV-2.

TCRbeta CDR3 regions were amplified from genomic DNA using the immunoSEQ Assay, a bias-controlled multiplex PCR. The paper's data handling went like this. The number of nucleated cells in each sample was estimated from the amplification of reference gene primers within the assay. To quantify the absolute abundance of each unique TCRbeta CDR3 rearrangement, sequence reads were collapsed and filtered. Productive Simpson clonality was computed per sample as the square root of Simpson's diversity index over productive rearrangements. Held by TCRdb, this immuneACCESS table contains in-frame sequences only and omits some clones. Under half of the omission traces to an unresolved V gene where checked; the cause of the rest is unknown. From that table come the V and J calls and clone size; the DNA was used to work out D and trimming. Here the sample has 100,000 to 150,000 clones; roughly 90% occur a single time. Together, the top ten hold about 2% of the sample.

Whole blood was collected in K2EDTA tubes by collaborating institutions according to the institutions' own protocols. For TCRbeta analysis, collaborator samples were shipped as frozen whole blood, as isolated PBMCs, or as DNA extracted from either sample type. The full study reports these points: How much clinical and demographic metadata was included differed by source and by participant, and the metadata was provided uncurated.

Regarding this clone: This receptor's antigen is unknown. The record has no base qualities; no much larger clone is one base away.

In the germline V gene, CDR1 corresponds to SNHLY and CDR2 to FYNNEI. From the cysteine up to the phenylalanine, the CDR3 has a length of 14 residues. The DNA shown is the 42-base CDR3, in frame from base 1. V is clipped by 5 bases and J by 0 bases, and the sequence between their germline boundaries is 10 bases long. Input material: peripheral blood. This chain is built from TRBV2 and TRBJ1-1, with no confidently assigned D gene. The clonotype comes from a man between 65 and 85 years old with active COVID-19. In nucleotides, the sequence is TGTGCCAGCAGTTCAGTCTTTATGAACACTGAAGCTTTCTTT. Its protein reads: CASSSVFMNTEAFF.